The 20 T cell receptor beta chains listed next were all sequenced from one sample in a study of OX40 agonist ivuxolimab in advanced cancers. Sequenced by immunoSEQ multiplex PCR; TCRdb stores in-frame clones only, minus some. The table lists tens of thousands of clones, almost 95% of them singletons, with about 19% in the top ten. Material: CD4+ or CD8+ T cells sorted from blood, obtained in a trial of the OX40 agonist ivuxolimab. The receptors derive from an adult with an advanced solid tumor such as melanoma, head and neck, liver or kidney cancer.

This rearrangement joins TRBV9 to TRBJ2-1; 11 nucleotides align to TRBD2. Trimming cost V 3 bases and J 0 bases; bases outside gene matches: 5. Germline V gene data show CDR1 as SGDLS and CDR2 as YYNGEE. CDR3 size: 17 residues. CDR3 region: CASSARLAGTSYNEQFF. The DNA of the CDR3 is TGTGCCAGCAGCGCCCGACTAGCGGGGACCTCCTACAATGAGCAGTTCTTC.

About this clone itself: Its ends do not fully match the called genes, so a read error is possible. The chain uses TRBV7-7 and TRBJ2-1; D may be TRBD1 (5 bases). This CDR3 spans 14 amino acids. Germline values: CDR1 SSHAT, CDR2 FNYEAQ (reference sequence). This CDR3 reads CASSLGALYNEQFF. CDR3 nucleotide sequence: TGTGCTAGCAGCTTAGGGGCCCTCTACAATGAGCAGTTCTTC.

The CDR3 DNA sequence: TGTGCCAGCAGCCTAGAGACAGGGGGCTTGACTGAAGCTTTCTTT. Its protein is CASSLETGGLTEAFF. The V and J genes are TRBV13 and TRBJ1-1, with 10 bases matching TRBD1. Germline values: CDR1 PRHDT, CDR2 FYEKMQ (reference sequence). J was trimmed by 5 bases and V by 5 bases; bases with no gene match: 8. The CDR3 length is 15 residues.

This chain uses TRBV2 with TRBJ2-7; TRBD2 might be the D (6 bases). CDR1 and CDR2 from the germline V gene are SNHLY and FYNNEI. V lost 7 bases, J lost 1 base, and 17 bases lay in between. This CDR3 region has 15 residues. CDR3 residues: CASKQLALLSYEQYF. CDR3 DNA: TGTGCCAGCAAACAACTAGCATTGTTATCCTACGAGCAGTACTTC. Full variable domain (remainder filled in from reference TRBV2 and TRBJ2-7): EPEVTQTPSHQVTQMGQEVILRCVPISNHLYFYWYRQILGQKVEFLVSFYNNEISEKSEIFDDQFSVERPDGSNFTLKIRSTKLEDSAMYFCASKQLALLSYEQYFGPGTRLTVT.

This chain joins TRBV7-9 and TRBJ2-5; D uncertain. The CDR3 length is 11 residues. V was cut by 4 bases and J by 5 bases, with 5 bases left in between. Germline loops: CDR1 SEHNR, CDR2 FQNEAQ (reference sequence). DNA of the CDR3: TGTGCCAGCAGCTCCCCGGAGACCCAGTACTTC. Translation gives CASSSPETQYF.

The rearrangement joins TRBV11-2 to TRBJ2-2; tentatively, D is TRBD2 (5 bases). CDR3 length: 16 residues. Deletions cut 4 bases from V and 5 bases from J, with 17 bases between. Germline CDR1 is SGHAT and CDR2 is FQNNGV. The CDR3 DNA is TGTGCCAGCAGCTCCCGGTGGCTAGCTGAAACCGGGGAGCTGTTTTTT. This encodes CASSSRWLAETGELFF.

This chain joins TRBV7-2 and TRBJ2-7, with 10 positions matching TRBD1. This CDR3 has 17 residues. The germline V gene encodes CDR1 SGHTA and CDR2 FQGNSA. Trimming took 5 bases from V and 2 from J; bases not matched to a gene: 12. CDR3 in amino acids: CASSPTPGQGLTYEQYF. The DNA for the CDR3 is TGTGCCAGCAGCCCTACTCCGGGACAGGGGTTAACCTACGAGCAGTACTTC.

The chain recombines TRBV7-6 with TRBJ2-7, with D possibly being TRBD1 or TRBD2 (5 bases each). The CDR3 is 16 amino acids. Trimming shortened V by 1 base and J by 0 bases, and 13 bases separated the two germline ends. Germline CDR1 and CDR2: SGHVS and FNYEAQ. The CDR3 spells CASSLEAGTPSYEQYF. CDR3 bases: TGTGCCAGCAGCTTAGAGGCTGGGACGCCCTCCTACGAGCAGTACTTC.

V usage is TRBV9 and J usage is TRBJ2-3; maybe TRBD1 (6 bases). The length of the CDR3 is 15 residues. Germline CDR1 reads SGDLS; CDR2 reads YYNGEE. With 5 bases removed from V and 1 base from J, the gap between germline ends came to 14 bases. The CDR3 DNA reads as TGTGCCAGCAGAAGCCGGGACATAGGCACAGATACGCAGTATTTT. This encodes CASRSRDIGTDTQYF.

The count of this clone is one. The CDR3 DNA reads as TGTGCCAGCAGCTTAGTGGAACCGACGGGGAAAAACATTCAGTACTTC. It is translated as CASSLVEPTGKNIQYF. The chain has TRBV7-9 and TRBJ2-4; maybe TRBD2 (5 bases). Trimming left V 1 base short and J 4 bases short, with 14 bases between. CDR1 and CDR2 from the germline V gene are SEHNR and FQNEAQ (reference sequence). The CDR3 covers 16 residues.

V usage is TRBV4-3 and J usage is TRBJ2-7, with 7 bases identical to TRBD1. There are 15 residues in the CDR3. Trimming removed 0 bases from V and 2 bases from J; junction bases left unmatched: 4. Germline CDR1 reads LGHNA; CDR2 reads YSLEER. Here the CDR3 reads CASSQDGTAAYEQYF. DNA for the CDR3: TGCGCCAGCAGCCAAGACGGGACAGCAGCCTACGAGCAGTACTTC.

The chain joins TRBV5-6 to TRBJ2-5; TRBD2 matches at 9 bases. From germline, CDR1 is SGHDT and CDR2 YYEEEE. V shed 0 bases, J shed 3 bases, and the junction held 6 bases outside the gene matches. This CDR3 contains 16 residues. The CDR3 spells CASSLVPGGREETQYF. CDR3 in DNA: TGTGCCAGCAGCTTGGTGCCCGGCGGGAGGGAAGAGACCCAGTACTTC. The variable domain in full, completed from reference TRBV5-6 and TRBJ2-5, reads DAGVTQSPTHLIKTRGQQVTLRCSPKSGHDTVSWYQQALGQGPQFIFQYYEEEERQRGNFPDRFSGHQFPNYSSELNVNALLLGDSALYLCASSLVPGGREETQYFGPGTRLLVL.

This chain joins TRBV9 and TRBJ1-1; 10 positions match TRBD1. The CDR3 runs to 18 residues. The V segment lost 4 bases and the J segment 2 bases; nucleotides outside the gene matches: 14. In germline, CDR1 is SGDLS, CDR2 YYNGEE. The CDR3 sequence is CASSSGQGGIFENTEAFF. The CDR3 nucleotides are TGTGCCAGCAGCTCTGGACAGGGGGGGATATTCGAAAACACTGAAGCTTTCTTT.

In nucleotides, the CDR3 is TGTGCCACCAGCAGAGATTATGGAGGTAGCGAGCAGTACTTC. It yields the protein CATSRDYGGSEQYF. The genes are TRBV15 and TRBJ2-7; tentatively, D is TRBD2 (5 bases). The CDR3 extends over 14 amino acids. Between the trimmed V and J ends, which lost 0 bases and 6 bases, there was a span of 12 bases. Germline V gene sequence: CDR1 LNHNV, CDR2 YYDKDF (reference sequence).

The chain recombines TRBV21-1 with TRBJ2-7; the D call TRBD1 from the table was never checked on the DNA. TRBV21-1 counts as a pseudogene. The CDR3 covers 11 residues. DNA of the CDR3: TGTGCCAACCTGGGGCCCAACGAGCAGTACTTC. It specifies CANLGPNEQYF.

V usage is TRBV9 and J usage is TRBJ2-7, with TRBD1 as a possible D gene (6 bases). The length of the CDR3 is 14 residues. Germline CDR1 and CDR2: SGDLS and YYNGEE. The V and J ends lost 0 bases and 5 bases respectively, with 12 bases between them. DNA of the CDR3: TGTGCCAGCAGCGTAGCACAGGGTGGCCACGAGCAGTACTTC. This sequence encodes CASSVAQGGHEQYF.

This rearrangement joins TRBV11-2 to TRBJ1-3; D gene unclear. V lost 7 bases to trimming and J lost 0 bases, with 13 bases between them. Germline assignment: CDR1 SGHAT and CDR2 FQNNGV. This CDR3 contains 15 residues. The CDR3, as DNA: TGTGCCAGCAACGACGGAGGCGCCTCTGGAAACACCATATATTTT. Amino acids: CASNDGGASGNTIYF.

V is TRBV13 and J is TRBJ1-1; D is unclear. V was shortened by 5 bases and J by 1 base, with 11 bases between the two germline ends. The CDR3 extends over 14 amino acids. Germline-derived CDR1 and CDR2 are PRHDT and FYEKMQ (reference sequence). The DNA of the CDR3 is TGTGCCAGCAGCCCCCCCGTGGGGAACACTGAAGCTTTCTTT. Translation: CASSPPVGNTEAFF.

The chain has TRBV19 and TRBJ2-5, with 9 bases lining up with TRBD2. Germline assignment: CDR1 LNHDA and CDR2 SQIVND (reference sequence). The CDR3 has 17 residues. V lost 5 bases and J lost 7; bases outside the gene matches: 17. CDR3: CASSGVNWTSAWGTQYF. The CDR3 nucleotides are TGTGCCAGTAGTGGGGTTAACTGGACTAGCGCTTGGGGGACCCAGTACTTC. Drawing the rest from reference TRBV19 and TRBJ2-5, the complete variable domain is DGGITQSPKYLFRKEGQNVTLSCEQNLNHDAMYWYRQDPGQGLRLIYYSQIVNDFQKGDIAEGYSVSREKKESFPLTVTSAQKNPTAFYLCASSGVNWTSAWGTQYFGPGTRLLVL.

This rearrangement joins TRBV7-6 to TRBJ2-3; a possible D gene is TRBD2 (5 bases). V lost 8 bases and J 2 bases, leaving 14 bases between the germline ends. Germline V gene lookup returns CDR1 SGHVS and CDR2 FNYEAQ. The CDR3 loop spans 14 amino acids. The CDR3 DNA is TGTGCCAGCTCGAGACTACTAGACACAGATACGCAGTATTTT. Protein product: CASSRLLDTDTQYF. Filled out from reference TRBV7-6 and TRBJ2-3, the complete variable domain reads GAGVSQSPRYKVTKRGQDVALRCDPISGHVSLYWYRQALGQGPEFLTYFNYEAQQDKSGLPNDRFSAERPEGSISTLTIQRTEQRDSAMYRCASSRLLDTDTQYFGPGTRLTVL.